This is a list of T cell receptor beta chains from one sample in a study of cytomegalovirus exposure and HLA in healthy donors. TCRdb's copy holds only in-frame clones and misses some; the assay was immunoSEQ multiplex PCR. The sample yields 120,000 or so clones, 81% seen once. Sequencing was performed on PBMCs. These receptors all stem from a man aged 18-30 years in good health and CMV-seronegative. Both conserved end residues are part of each CDR3. The D gene is left open where the match is weak. Only part of the rows carry a size: once, few, many, or a class if the clone is expanded.

15	TRBV19	.	TRBJ1-2	.	TGTGCCAGTAGTCTCCTCGTTGGTCAGGGGTATGGCTACACCTTC	CASSLLVGQGYGYTF
14	TRBV7-8	.	TRBJ2-1	.	TGTGCCAGCAGCCCTAGGGACTCTGGCAATGAGCAGTTCTTC	CASSPRDSGNEQFF
16	TRBV6-4	.	TRBJ2-3	.	TGTGCCAGCAGTCCTCAGCATGGGGGGGCAGCAGATACGCAGTATTTT	CASSPQHGGAADTQYF
15	TRBV10-3	.	TRBJ1-1	.	TGTGCCATCAGTGACCCAGGGGCAATGAACACTGAAGCTTTCTTT	CAISDPGAMNTEAFF
15	TRBV19	.	TRBJ2-1	.	TGTGCCAGTAGTTATCCTGGCAGCTCCTACAATGAGCAGTTCTTC	CASSYPGSSYNEQFF
17	TRBV5-1	TRBD1	TRBJ2-5	.	TGCGCCAGCAGCTCTCGACAGGGGGCACTACTGGGAGAGACCCAGTACTTC	CASSSRQGALLGETQYF
15	TRBV19	.	TRBJ2-1	.	TGTGCCAGTAGTATGAATTCCCCATTCGATAGAGAGCAGTTCTTC	CASSMNSPFDREQFF
14	TRBV5-4	TRBD1	TRBJ1-6	.	TGTGCCAGCAGCCCTGACAGGGGAACTTCACCCCTCCACTTT	CASSPDRGTSPLHF
15	TRBV2	.	TRBJ2-7	.	TGTGCCAGCAGTGAGTTCTGGGGGGTAACCTACGAGCAGTACTTC	CASSEFWGVTYEQYF
17	TRBV4-2	TRBD1	TRBJ2-7	.	TGTGCCAGCAGCCCGAGGACAGGAGGTTTGGAGACCTACGAGCAGTACTTC	CASSPRTGGLETYEQYF
16	TRBV19	TRBD1	TRBJ2-5	.	TGTGCCAGTAGTATAGCGGGACAGGGGATCCAAGAGACCCAGTACTTC	CASSIAGQGIQETQYF
15	TRBV6-1	.	TRBJ1-6	once	TGTGCCAGCAGTGAAGGGAGCTCCTATAATTCACCCCTCCACTTT	CASSEGSSYNSPLHF
14	TRBV19	TRBD1	TRBJ1-6	.	TGTGCCAGTAGTACACAGGGGGCGGTTTCACCCCTCCACTTT	CASSTQGAVSPLHF
16	TRBV2	TRBD2	TRBJ2-3	.	TGTGCCAGCGTAAATCTAGCGGGGGGTCCCACAGATACGCAGTATTTT	CASVNLAGGPTDTQYF
14	TRBV14	.	TRBJ1-1	.	TGTGCCAGCAGCCCTACTATTATGAACACTGAAGCTTTCTTT	CASSPTIMNTEAFF
12	TRBV6-5	.	TRBJ1-2	.	TGTGCCAGCAGTTACTCACAGGGTCCGTACACCTTC	CASSYSQGPYTF
15	TRBV2	TRBD2	TRBJ2-3	.	TGTGCCAGCAGAAGGACTAGCGGGGGAACAGATACGCAGTATTTT	CASRRTSGGTDTQYF
15	TRBV13	TRBD1	TRBJ2-7	.	TGTGCCAGCAGCTTAGGGGGACAGGGGGTATACGAGCAGTACTTC	CASSLGGQGVYEQYF
15	TRBV4-2	.	TRBJ2-7	.	TGTGCCAGCAGCCAAACCCAGGGATCCTCCTACGAGCAGTACTTC	CASSQTQGSSYEQYF
15	TRBV29-1	TRBD1	TRBJ2-1	.	TGCAGCGTTGAACCCCCGGGACAGTCCTACAATGAGCAGTTCTTC	CSVEPPGQSYNEQFF
14	TRBV10-3	TRBD1	TRBJ2-7	once	TGTGCCATCAGTGGCCAACAGGGGTGGTACGAGCAGTACTTC	CAISGQQGWYEQYF
15	TRBV5-5	TRBD1	TRBJ1-5	.	TGTGCCAGCAGCGGGGGACAGGGAAACAATCAGCCCCAGCATTTT	CASSGGQGNNQPQHF
16	TRBV4-2	TRBD2	TRBJ2-1	.	TGTGCCAGCAGCCGACTAGCGGGGGAGCAGGGCAATGAGCAGTTCTTC	CASSRLAGEQGNEQFF
15	TRBV7-3	TRBD1	TRBJ1-1	.	TGTGCCAGCAGTCGAACAGGGGGCGGAAACACTGAAGCTTTCTTT	CASSRTGGGNTEAFF
16	TRBV25-1	.	TRBJ2-7	.	TGTGCCAGCGATAGGCCTCACGGTGGGCTGAGCTACGAGCAGTACTTC	CASDRPHGGLSYEQYF
13	TRBV29-1	.	TRBJ2-5	.	TGCAGCGTTACGACAGCGAGGAAGGAGACCCAGTACTTC	CSVTTARKETQYF
17	TRBV9	TRBD2	TRBJ2-1	.	TGTGCCAGCAGCGCTCCTGGGACTAGCGTTTTTATGGATGAGCAGTTCTTC	CASSAPGTSVFMDEQFF
14	TRBV9	TRBD1	TRBJ1-1	.	TGTGCCAGCACCCCAGACAGGGGTAACACTGAAGCTTTCTTT	CASTPDRGNTEAFF
14	TRBV6-6	TRBD1	TRBJ1-1	.	TGTGCCAGCAGTTATTTGGACAGGGTCTCGTTTGCTTTCTTT	CASSYLDRVSFAFF
17	TRBV2	TRBD2	TRBJ2-7	once	TGTGCCAGCAGTGAAGCTTTCGGACTAGCGGGGGGGAGGGAGCAGTACTTC	CASSEAFGLAGGREQYF
19	TRBV7-9	TRBD1	TRBJ2-7	.	TGTTCCAGCAGCTTAGGAGAAGCGCATCCGGGACAGGGACCGGGCGAGCAGTACTTC	CSSSLGEAHPGQGPGEQYF
16	TRBV5-4	TRBD1	TRBJ2-7	.	TGTGCCAGCAGCCTCAGTCCCGGGACAGGGAACTACGAGCAGTACTTC	CASSLSPGTGNYEQYF
17	TRBV15	.	TRBJ2-7	.	TGTGCCACCAGCAGAGATCAGACAGGACTCAGGGACTACGAGCAGTACTTC	CATSRDQTGLRDYEQYF
17	TRBV2	TRBD1	TRBJ1-1	.	TGTGCCAGCAGTGTTAACAGGGGGCAGAGGCCGGACACTGAAGCTTTCTTT	CASSVNRGQRPDTEAFF
14	TRBV6-5	TRBD1	TRBJ1-5	.	TGTGCCAGCGGAAGACAGGGCGGCAATCAGCCCCAGCATTTT	CASGRQGGNQPQHF
13	TRBV6-1	.	TRBJ2-2	.	TGTGCCAGCAGCGGGCGAGGGACCGGGGAGCTGTTTTTT	CASSGRGTGELFF
12	TRBV25-1	.	TRBJ2-2	.	TGTGCCAGCAGACTCAACACCGGGGAGCTGTTTTTT	CASRLNTGELFF
15	TRBV15	TRBD1	TRBJ2-7	.	TGTGCCACCAGCAGAGCAGGAGACAGGGGGTACGAGCAGTACTTC	CATSRAGDRGYEQYF
14	TRBV5-6	.	TRBJ1-1	few	TGTGCCAGCAGGAAAATACAGGCTAACACTGAAGCTTTCTTT	CASRKIQANTEAFF
15	TRBV6-6	TRBD1	TRBJ2-5	.	TGTGCCAGCAGTTACTTAGACAGGGTCCAAGAGACCCAGTACTTC	CASSYLDRVQETQYF
11	TRBV28	.	TRBJ2-7	.	TGTGCCAGCAGTCAATCCTACGAGCAGTACTTC	CASSQSYEQYF
17	TRBV5-6	TRBD1	TRBJ2-3	few	TGTGCCAGCAGCTTGACTGCCCCGGGACAGGAAAAAGATACGCAGTATTTT	CASSLTAPGQEKDTQYF
12	TRBV5-4	.	TRBJ2-7	.	TGTGCCAGCAGCAATACAGGGTACGAGCAGTACTTC	CASSNTGYEQYF
15	TRBV6-5	.	TRBJ1-2	.	TGTGCCAGCAGTCCCGCGGGGGACGGATACTATGGCTACACCTTC	CASSPAGDGYYGYTF
16	TRBV2	.	TRBJ2-1	.	TGTGCCAGCAGTGAAAGGAGGTCGGGAGAGGTAGATGAGCAGTTCTTC	CASSERRSGEVDEQFF
13	TRBV6-6	.	TRBJ1-2	.	TGTGCCAGCAGTAACAGGGTCGGTGGTGGCTACACCTTC	CASSNRVGGGYTF
15	TRBV2	TRBD1	TRBJ1-4	few	TGTGCCAGCAGTGGCAACAGGGGGGCTAATGAAAAACTGTTTTTT	CASSGNRGANEKLFF
16	TRBV27	TRBD2	TRBJ2-5	.	TGTGCCATTTTGAAATGTGGTAGCGGGGAAGCTTCGACCGGTTACTTC	CAILKCGSGEASTGYF
12	TRBV27	TRBD1	TRBJ2-7	few	TGTGCCAGCGCGACAGGGTCCTACGAGCAGTACTTC	CASATGSYEQYF
13	TRBV6-1	.	TRBJ2-5	.	TGTGCCAGCAGTGAACCTTACCAAGAGACCCAGTACTTC	CASSEPYQETQYF
12	TRBV28	.	TRBJ2-1	.	TGTGCCAGCAGTTTTAGAGACAATGAGCAGTTCTTC	CASSFRDNEQFF
15	TRBV5-1	TRBD1	TRBJ1-1	few	TGCGCCAGCAGACAGGACAGGGGTTTGGGCACTGAAGCTTTCTTT	CASRQDRGLGTEAFF